These 6 T cell receptor beta chains were sequenced from one sample in a study of cytomegalovirus exposure and HLA in healthy donors. Sequencing used immunoSEQ multiplex PCR; TCRdb keeps in-frame clones, though not all of them. The sample carries about 130,000 clones, about 90% recorded once. The sequencing sample was made of PBMCs. The origin of the receptors is a young woman in good health and CMV-seropositive.

This chain joins TRBV11-2 and TRBJ2-3; 14 bases match TRBD2. Germline CDR1 and CDR2: SGHAT and FQNNGV. V gave up 3 bases and J gave up 4 bases; unmatched junction bases: 12. The CDR3 runs to 19 residues. The CDR3 spells CASSFTGTSGGPGADTQYF. In nucleotides, the CDR3 is TGTGCCAGCAGCTTTACAGGGACTAGCGGGGGCCCCGGGGCAGATACGCAGTATTTT. Using reference TRBV11-2 and TRBJ2-3 for the parts outside the CDR3, the full variable domain is EAGVAQSPRYKIIEKRQSVAFWCNPISGHATLYWYQQILGQGPKLLIQFQNNGVVDDSQLPKDRFSAERLKGVDSTLKIQPAKLEDSAVYLCASSFTGTSGGPGADTQYFGPGTRLTVL.

The J gene is TRBJ2-3, the V gene TRBV6-5; D is ambiguous. The germline gives CDR1 MNHEY, CDR2 SVGAGI. V was shortened by 8 bases and J by 6 bases, with 9 bases between the two germline ends. This CDR3 contains 11 residues. The CDR3: CASAERDTQYF. The CDR3 DNA reads TGTGCCAGCGCGGAGAGGGATACGCAGTATTTT.

The J gene is TRBJ2-5, the V gene TRBV19; 7 nucleotides agree with TRBD1. The germline V gene encodes CDR1 LNHDA and CDR2 SQIVND (reference sequence). The ends lost 6 bases at V and 4 bases at J; junction bases unmatched: 5. This CDR3 is built from 13 residues. In nucleotides, the CDR3 is TGTGCCAGTAGCTTACCAGGGGGAGAGACCCAGTACTTC. It codes for CASSLPGGETQYF.

The chain combines TRBV13 with TRBJ2-7; a weak D match, TRBD2 (7 bases). Germline V gene lookup returns CDR1 PRHDT and CDR2 FYEKMQ (reference sequence). Trimming took 8 bases from V and 1 from J, leaving 15 bases between them. The CDR3 runs to 14 residues. The CDR3 loop reads CASGGAGASYEQYF. CDR3 sequence (DNA): TGTGCCAGCGGGGGGGCGGGTGCTTCCTACGAGCAGTACTTC.

This clone was observed once. A much larger clonotype is one base distant, so this may be a read error. The chain employs TRBV13 and TRBJ1-3; 9 positions agree with TRBD1. The CDR3 extends over 17 amino acids. The germline CDR1 and CDR2 sequences are PRHDT and FYEKMQ (reference sequence). CDR3 protein: CASNLRGQGYSGNTIYF. The CDR3, as DNA: TGTGCCAGCAACTTAAGGGGACAGGGATACTCTGGAAACACCATATATTTT.

The DNA of the CDR3 is TGCGCCAGCAGCCGACAGGAGCCCTATAGCAATCAGCCCCAGCATTTT. This translates into CASSRQEPYSNQPQHF. This chain joins TRBV4-1 and TRBJ1-5; a weak D match, TRBD1 (6 bases). The CDR3 is 16 residues long. The V end lost 4 bases, the J end lost 0 bases, and 13 bases lay between the germline ends. Germline assignment: CDR1 MGHRA and CDR2 YSYEKL.